The rows below give T cell receptor beta chains drawn from one sample of a study of cytomegalovirus exposure and HLA in healthy donors. Clones were read by immunoSEQ multiplex PCR, and TCRdb kept only the in-frame ones, dropping some. The data include under 95,000 clones; the top ten clones carry approximately 3.8%. Sequencing was done on a sample of PBMCs. These receptors all come from a female donor in good health and CMV-seropositive. CDR3s include the opening cysteine and the closing phenylalanine or tryptophan. A D gene is named only where the DNA matches it firmly.

D,J,V,CDR3,DNA
NA,TRBJ2-3,TRBV19,CATLPQGTDTQYF,TGTGCCACCTTACCCCAGGGCACAGATACGCAGTATTTT
NA,TRBJ1-2,TRBV7-2,CASSLSRGRGNGYTF,TGTGCCAGCAGCTTATCGAGGGGACGGGGGAATGGCTACACCTTC
NA,TRBJ1-2,TRBV7-9,CASSWGQTDGYTF,TGTGCCAGCAGCTGGGGGCAAACGGACGGCTACACCTTC
NA,TRBJ2-6,TRBV10-3,CASRDISGANVLTF,TGTGCCAGCCGGGACATCTCTGGGGCCAACGTCCTGACTTTC
TRBD1,TRBJ2-7,TRBV10-3,CAISDPGQTVYEQYF,TGTGCCATCAGTGATCCGGGACAGACAGTATACGAGCAGTACTTC
TRBD1,TRBJ2-5,TRBV7-9,CASSFPTGGETQYF,TGTGCCAGCAGCTTCCCGACAGGGGGGGAGACCCAGTACTTC
TRBD2,TRBJ2-7,TRBV4-1,CASSQGTSGAYEQYF,TGCGCCAGCAGCCAGGGGACTAGCGGGGCCTACGAGCAGTACTTC
NA,TRBJ1-2,TRBV7-9,CASSLTANTNYGYTF,TGTGCCAGCAGTTTGACAGCGAATACTAACTATGGCTACACCTTC
TRBD1,TRBJ1-5,TRBV18,CASSRGQGDNQPQHF,TGTGCCAGCTCACGAGGACAGGGGGACAATCAGCCCCAGCATTTT
TRBD1,TRBJ1-2,TRBV29-1,CSVEPGDRGGYTF,TGCAGCGTTGAACCCGGGGACAGGGGGGGCTACACCTTC
TRBD2,TRBJ2-7,TRBV11-2,CASSRVRGAYEQYF,TGTGCCAGCAGCCGCGTCCGGGGGGCCTACGAGCAGTACTTC
TRBD2,TRBJ2-6,TRBV29-1,CSVEDSGLAGANVLTF,TGCAGCGTTGAAGATAGCGGGTTAGCGGGGGCCAACGTCCTGACTTTC
TRBD1,TRBJ1-5,TRBV19,CASSLDRSVNQPQHF,TGTGCCAGTAGTTTGGACAGGTCGGTGAATCAGCCCCAGCATTTT
TRBD1,TRBJ2-3,TRBV19,CASSPTGGPTDTQYF,TGTGCCAGTAGCCCGACAGGGGGCCCCACAGATACGCAGTATTTT
TRBD1,TRBJ2-7,TRBV7-7,CASSLLAGQGYEQYF,TGTGCTAGCAGCTTATTGGCGGGACAGGGGTACGAGCAGTACTTC
TRBD1,TRBJ1-5,TRBV5-5,CASSATTGLNNQPQHF,TGTGCCAGCAGCGCCACGACAGGGCTTAACAATCAGCCCCAGCATTTT
TRBD1,TRBJ2-7,TRBV19,CASSTTGGSPSEQYF,TGTGCCAGTAGTACAACAGGGGGCAGTCCTAGTGAGCAGTACTTC
TRBD1,TRBJ2-7,TRBV28,CASSAQTGPGWTYEQYF,TGTGCCAGCAGTGCCCAGACAGGGCCTGGGTGGACCTACGAGCAGTACTTC
TRBD1,TRBJ2-5,TRBV5-6,CASSLGWGTGDGETQYF,TGTGCCAGCAGCTTAGGCTGGGGAACAGGGGATGGGGAGACCCAGTACTTC
NA,TRBJ2-7,TRBV7-2,CASSPTPGSTYEQYF,TGTGCCAGCAGCCCAACTCCAGGTTCTACCTACGAGCAGTACTTC
NA,TRBJ1-2,TRBV11-3,CASSLGGLAYGYTF,TGTGCCAGCAGCTTAGGAGGGCTGGCGTATGGCTACACCTTC
NA,TRBJ2-3,TRBV7-9,CASGTKAADTQYF,TGTGCCAGCGGGACAAAGGCCGCAGATACGCAGTATTTT
NA,TRBJ2-7,TRBV5-1,CASSSRASTYEQYF,TGCGCCAGCAGCTCACGCGCTTCGACCTACGAGCAGTACTTC
NA,TRBJ1-1,TRBV18,CASSPYFGLNLEAFF,TGTGCCAGCTCACCATATTTTGGCCTCAACCTTGAAGCTTTCTTT
TRBD1,TRBJ2-6,TRBV27,CASSPRTGFNSGANVLTF,TGTGCCAGCAGTCCGAGGACAGGCTTCAACTCTGGGGCCAACGTCCTGACTTTC
TRBD1,TRBJ1-4,TRBV4-1,CASSQALTGSGEKLFF,TGCGCCAGCAGCCAAGCATTGACAGGGTCAGGGGAAAAACTGTTTTTT
NA,TRBJ1-2,TRBV5-1,CASSWRGGQQAYGYTF,TGCGCCAGCAGCTGGCGAGGGGGACAACAGGCCTATGGCTACACCTTC
NA,TRBJ2-5,TRBV19,CASSKGETQYF,TGTGCCAGTAGTAAGGGGGAGACCCAGTACTTC